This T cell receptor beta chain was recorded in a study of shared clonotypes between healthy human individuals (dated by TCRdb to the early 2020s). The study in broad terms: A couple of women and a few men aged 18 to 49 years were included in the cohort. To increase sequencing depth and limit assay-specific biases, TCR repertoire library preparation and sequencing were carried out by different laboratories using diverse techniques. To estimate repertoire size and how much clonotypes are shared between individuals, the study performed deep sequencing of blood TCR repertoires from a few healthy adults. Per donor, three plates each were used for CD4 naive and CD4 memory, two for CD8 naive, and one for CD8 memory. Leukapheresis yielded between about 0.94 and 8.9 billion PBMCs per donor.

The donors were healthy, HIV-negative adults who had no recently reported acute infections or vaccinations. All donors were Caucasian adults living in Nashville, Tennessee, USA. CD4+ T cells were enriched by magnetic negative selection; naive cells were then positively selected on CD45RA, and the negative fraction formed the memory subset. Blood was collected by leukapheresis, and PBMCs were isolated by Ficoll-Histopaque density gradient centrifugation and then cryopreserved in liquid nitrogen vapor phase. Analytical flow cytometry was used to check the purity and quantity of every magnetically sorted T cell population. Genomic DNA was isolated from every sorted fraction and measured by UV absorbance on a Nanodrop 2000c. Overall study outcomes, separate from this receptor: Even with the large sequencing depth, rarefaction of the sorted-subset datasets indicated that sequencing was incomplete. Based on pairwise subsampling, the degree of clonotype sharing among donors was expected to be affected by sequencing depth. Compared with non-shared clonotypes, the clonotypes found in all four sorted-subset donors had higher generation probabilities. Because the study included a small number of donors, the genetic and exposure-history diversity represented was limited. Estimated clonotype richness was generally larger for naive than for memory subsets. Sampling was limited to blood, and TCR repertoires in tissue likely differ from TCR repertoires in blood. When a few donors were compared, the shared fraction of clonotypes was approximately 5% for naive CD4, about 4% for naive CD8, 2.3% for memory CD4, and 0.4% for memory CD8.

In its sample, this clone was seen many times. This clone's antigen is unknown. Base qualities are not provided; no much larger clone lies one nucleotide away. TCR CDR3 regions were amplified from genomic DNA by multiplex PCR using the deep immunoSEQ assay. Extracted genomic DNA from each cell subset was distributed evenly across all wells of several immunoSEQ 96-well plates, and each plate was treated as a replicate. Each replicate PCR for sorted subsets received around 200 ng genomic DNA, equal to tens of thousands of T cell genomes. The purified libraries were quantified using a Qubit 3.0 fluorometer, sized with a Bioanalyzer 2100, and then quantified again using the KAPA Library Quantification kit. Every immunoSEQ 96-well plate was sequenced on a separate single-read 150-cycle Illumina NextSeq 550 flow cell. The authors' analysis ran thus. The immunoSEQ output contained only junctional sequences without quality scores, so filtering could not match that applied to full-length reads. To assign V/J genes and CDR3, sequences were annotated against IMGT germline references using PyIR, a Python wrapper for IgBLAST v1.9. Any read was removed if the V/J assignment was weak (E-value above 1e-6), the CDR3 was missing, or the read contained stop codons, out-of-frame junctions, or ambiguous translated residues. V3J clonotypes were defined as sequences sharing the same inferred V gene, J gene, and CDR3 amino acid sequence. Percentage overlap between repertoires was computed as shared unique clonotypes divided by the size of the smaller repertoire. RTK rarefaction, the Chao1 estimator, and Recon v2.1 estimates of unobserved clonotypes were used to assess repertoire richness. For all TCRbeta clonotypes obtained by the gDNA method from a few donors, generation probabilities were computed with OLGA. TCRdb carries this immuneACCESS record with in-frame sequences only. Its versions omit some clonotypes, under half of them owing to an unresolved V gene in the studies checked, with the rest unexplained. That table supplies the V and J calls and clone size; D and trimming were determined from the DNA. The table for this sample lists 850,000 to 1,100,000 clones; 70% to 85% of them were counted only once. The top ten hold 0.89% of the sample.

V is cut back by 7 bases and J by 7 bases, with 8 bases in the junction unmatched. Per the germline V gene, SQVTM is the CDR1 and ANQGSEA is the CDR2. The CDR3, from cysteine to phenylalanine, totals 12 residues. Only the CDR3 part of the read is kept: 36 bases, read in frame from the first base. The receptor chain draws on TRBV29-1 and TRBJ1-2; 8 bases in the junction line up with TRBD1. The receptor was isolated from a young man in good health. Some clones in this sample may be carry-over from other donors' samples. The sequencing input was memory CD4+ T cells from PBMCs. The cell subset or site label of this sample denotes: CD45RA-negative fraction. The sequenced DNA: TGCAGCGGTCGACAGGGGAGGGGTGGCTACACCTTC. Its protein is CSGRQGRGGYTF.